This TCR beta chain is drawn from a study of cytomegalovirus exposure and HLA in healthy donors (dated by TCRdb to about 2017). Background on the whole study: An earlier analysis of more than 550 of the donors reported approximately 300 Gb of sequence data and 117 million unique TCR beta sequences obtained from around 170 million T cells. To predict cytomegalovirus infection status, the study combined high-throughput TCR immunosequencing, statistical association of individual TCRs with disease status, and machine learning. Every discovery cohort repertoire had been produced on one sequencing platform. Roughly five DR-DQ haplotypes were treated as single units for association and clustering because of strong linkage in the cohort. A later genetic analysis took genome-wide SNP genotypes for about 65% of the 666 donors and used that subset as a discovery cohort. Around 330 gigabases of sequencing data and 75 million to 85 million unique TCR sequences made up an early release that covered several hundred HLA-typed donors. The aim of the study was to test whether cataloging public T cell receptors could identify signatures of past pathogen exposure. In a later analysis, previously published TCR beta repertoires from 500 to 750 donors were re-analyzed and high-resolution HLA genotyping was added so that TCR occurrence patterns could be studied. Typing coverage differed by locus: A, B, C, DRB1 and DQB1 were typed in about 620-630 donors, DQA1 in 522, DPA1 in around 610, and DPB1 in just under 480. Donor age, sex, ethnicity and CMV serostatus were compiled alongside the repertoire data. Among 300 to 500 genotyped donors of the cohort, an average of around 250,000 unique TCR beta nucleotide sequences was sequenced per donor, of which about 18% were non-productive. The study used immunosequencing to profile the T cell repertoires of about 670 subjects and linked those repertoires to cytomegalovirus serostatus. Of the 398 genotyped donors, approximately 81% were placed in the genetic ancestry cluster associated with self-reported Caucasian donors. HLA typing covered class I and class II loci at four-digit resolution. An earlier analysis of roughly 580 of the donors used high-throughput TCR beta sequencing to judge whether each TCR beta V gene segment behaved as functional or pseudogenic. Rather than drawing on any new phenotypic data, the later analysis identified candidate immune exposures from TCR beta sequences and the way those sequences occurred across donors. Along with the approximately 650-subject first cohort, a separate validation cohort of 120 different subjects was used. On the study overall, not on this receptor specifically: Three of the identified cytomegalovirus-associated TCR beta chains were confirmed in vitro to be specific for cytomegalovirus antigens. The authors suggested that the approach could potentially be generalized to other disease states and immunological phenotypes. Some IMGT-functional V segments, including TRBV6-2 and TRBV6-3, could not be told apart with the 87-base-pair reads, so those segments were excluded. In a later analysis, HLA-associated TCR beta chains showed more clonal expansion and lower generation probabilities than non-associated chains that were equally common. A total of 150 to 200 TCR beta chains were listed by the study as associated with cytomegalovirus. This cohort had only TCR beta chains sequenced, and the lack of alpha or paired-chain data limited which features could be detected. In a later genetic analysis, fewer N-insertions in productive TCRs were reported among donors in an Asian-associated ancestry cluster than the 666-donor mean. A later analysis found that most CMV-associated TCR beta chains appeared HLA-restricted, with HLA associations seemingly driven largely by CMV exposure. Presence/absence analyses assumed roughly uniform sequencing depth across donors, an assumption that may not hold. Approximately 16 rarely observed V segments, including chromosome 9 orphons, were excluded from the earlier analysis of some 590 of the donors because counts were too low. The sequencing pipeline was judged likely to have produced a cluster of highly shared sequence variants as a technical artifact. In an earlier analysis of 587 of the donors, most TCR beta V segments were observed in productive rearrangements about 87% or about 30% of the time, broadly matching IMGT annotations. Strong co-occurrence of HLA alleles, especially DR and DQ, made assigning TCR associations to individual alleles difficult. According to a later analysis, TCR association rates differed among HLA loci, with DRB1 alleles showing the most associated TCRs and HLA-C alleles showing the fewest. Cytomegalovirus status was reported to be diagnosed by the classifier with high specificity and sensitivity in both the original and validation cohorts. For the cohort, immune exposure information was limited to CMV serostatus. Linkage disequilibrium might explain the correlated functional status among segregating V segments, but an unknown experimental factor could not be ruled out. Specific HLA alleles were associated with roughly 17,000 TCR beta sequences at a false discovery rate of 0.05 in a later analysis. Because HLA typing was missing for some donors at each locus, association tests included only the typed subset. V-gene and J-gene trimming of TCR beta chains was associated with a missense DCLRE1C variant in a later genetic analysis, and the association was replicated in an independent cohort. A further reported finding was that TCR beta sequences accurately predicted the HLA-A and HLA-B alleles for most subjects in the first cohort. According to a later analysis, parvovirus B19, influenza, CMV and Epstein-Barr virus appeared linked to several top co-occurrence clusters. Most TCR sequences were seen in very few donors, while some public TCRs were found in many individuals.

Note on this clone: It has no known antigen specificity. The input lacks base qualities; no much larger clone sits a single base away.

The cohort was made up of several hundred healthy bone marrow donors. At the time of sampling, all cohort members were nominally healthy, though unrecorded immune exposures were likely present. CMV serostatus was positive for 289 and negative for about 55% of the 666 cohort members, and was not recorded for this donor. A peripheral blood sample was provided by each donor, and peripheral blood mononuclear cells were used for TCR beta sequencing. The Qiagen DNeasy Blood Extraction Kit was used to extract genomic DNA from the blood cell samples. The CDR3 holds 14 amino acids from the cysteine to the phenylalanine. Of the read, only the CDR3 DNA is kept; its 42 bases are in frame from base 1. Trimming removed 3 bases from V and 3 bases from J, leaving 12 bases between the germline ends. CDR1 and CDR2 (SGHTA, FQGTGA) derive from the germline V gene. Preparation of the library involved the immunoSEQ multiplex PCR assay. The multiplex PCR relied on a mix of 60 forward primers for TCR Vbeta segments and 13 reverse primers for TCR Jbeta segments. The CDR3 region of rearranged TCR beta genes was amplified from genomic DNA with a multiplex PCR assay. Amplified TCR beta libraries were sequenced as 87-base-pair reads on the Illumina HiSeq System. On the authors' methods: A later analysis counted about 80 million unique TCR beta chains across the roughly 700 repertoires, and around 9.9 million of these chains were shared by at least two donors. Raw reads were error-corrected and collapsed into unique sequences by a nearest-neighbor algorithm in which closely related sequences were merged to remove PCR and sequencing errors. V, D and J gene segments were assigned by aligning CDR3 sequences to IMGT reference sequences. For a sequence to be retained, at least a six-nucleotide match to both a V gene segment and a J gene segment was required. A rearrangement was called productive if the CDR3 had no stop codons and remained in frame with V and J, and every other rearrangement was called non-productive. CDR3 was defined according to IMGT convention as the region running from the second conserved V-encoded cysteine to the conserved J-encoded phenylalanine. The earlier analysis of 587 of the donors excluded sequences that lacked an unambiguous match to a single V gene segment. An earlier analysis of a few hundred of the donors classified V segments as functional when productive rearrangements were above 56.7% and as segregating when the standard deviation between donors was above 5%. A statistical classification framework was built for diagnosing cytomegalovirus status from the catalog of TCR beta chain sequences. In a later analysis, V and J genes were assigned by comparing TCR nucleotide sequences against IMGT/GENE-DB human TR gene sequences. The TCRdist pipeline was used in a later analysis to assign CDR3 sequences and most-parsimonious VDJ recombination scenarios. In a later analysis, each TCR beta chain was defined by its CDR3 amino acid sequence together with its V-gene family, and reads without a unique V-gene family were excluded. A later analysis removed 592 highly shared, low-generation-probability nucleotide sequences to deal with suspected cross-contamination and a sequencing artifact. In a later analysis, a clonal expansion index was calculated for each public chain from normalized within-repertoire ranks of inferred template counts. A later analysis computed generation probabilities with a VDJ recombination model fitted to out-of-frame rearrangements, and checked the results against IGoR. A later analysis scored TCR-TCR, TCR-HLA and TCR-CMV co-occurrence with hypergeometric tests, applying a repertoire-size bias correction to TCR pairs. False discovery rates were estimated in a later analysis by permuting HLA or CMV assignments 20 times. A later analysis grouped co-occurring TCRs with DBSCAN, adding TCRdist sequence similarity when clustering within HLA-allele-positive subsets. For co-occurrence clustering, repertoires with fewer than 30,000 or more than 120,000 public chains were excluded, along with roughly 5 repertoires with anomalous nucleotide sharing. Imported from immuneACCESS, the table was reduced by TCRdb to in-frame sequences with V and J called. These copies leave out some clones; in studies compared against another copy, an unresolved V gene accounts for under half, and the cause of the remainder is not known. V, J and clone size derive from that table, while D and trimming were established from the DNA sequence. The sample table shows around 59,000 clones, and roughly 83% are seen once. About 1.5% of the sample is held by the ten biggest clonotypes.

This receptor was obtained from a human donor in good health. The chain joins TRBV7-3 to TRBJ2-7; possibly the D gene is TRBD2, per 5 matching bases. Sequenced: PBMCs. CDR3 sequence: CASSFGPGNYEQYF. The DNA sequence follows: TGTGCCAGCAGCTTTGGTCCGGGGAACTACGAGCAGTACTTC. The CDR3 plus the reference TRBV7-3 and TRBJ2-7 genes for the other parts give the full variable domain: GAGVSQTPSNKVTEKGKYVELRCDPISGHTALYWYRQSLGQGPEFLIYFQGTGAADDSGLPNDRFFAVRPEGSVSTLKIQRTERGDSAVYLCASSFGPGNYEQYFGPGTRLTVT.